These 15 T cell receptor beta chains originate from one sample sequenced in a study of beta chain features in type 1 diabetes. The isolated RNA, all of it, was reverse transcribed, so expressed TCRB transcripts were what got sequenced. Measured with immunoSEQ multiplex PCR; TCRdb has only the in-frame clones, and not every one. The table has some 220,000 clones, 11% seen once. Sequenced sample: central memory CD4+ T cells from blood. Receptors were obtained from a man aged 18-30 years in good health.

The chain has TRBV7-9 and TRBJ2-7, with D possibly being TRBD2 (6 bases). Deletions cut 6 bases from V and 4 bases from J, with 10 bases between. From germline, CDR1 is SEHNR and CDR2 FQNEAQ (reference sequence). The CDR3 covers 12 residues. CDR3 in amino acids: CASSFSGYEQYF. CDR3 sequence (DNA): TGTGCCAGCAGTTTTAGCGGATACGAGCAGTACTTC.

The chain links TRBV2 to TRBJ2-7; TRBD1 matches at 7 bases. V lost 5 bases, J lost 3 bases, and 7 bases stayed unmatched. Germline V CDR1 and CDR2: SNHLY, FYNNEI. The CDR3 loop spans 14 amino acids. The CDR3: CASSLIRDSYEQYF. The CDR3 DNA reads TGTGCCAGCAGTCTGATCCGGGACAGCTACGAGCAGTACTTC.

This clone has only a few counts. The gene calls are TRBV20-1 and TRBJ2-3; D ambiguous. CDR1 is DFQATT and CDR2 is SNEGSKA in the germline V gene (reference sequence). The CDR3 totals 11 residues. The V gene lost 1 base and the J gene lost 9 bases, with 8 bases spanning the gap. The CDR3 here is CSARGGLTQYF. CDR3 in DNA: TGCAGTGCTAGAGGGGGTCTGACGCAGTATTTT.

On this clone: The junction departs from germline at one end; a sequencing error may be responsible. The J gene is TRBJ2-1, the V gene TRBV27, with 9 bases fitting TRBD2. The V gene's germline CDR1 is MNHEY and CDR2 SMNVEV (reference sequence). The CDR3 consists of 16 residues. This CDR3 reads CASSPAANIAGEGRVF. The CDR3 DNA sequence: TGTGCCAGCAGTCCCGCCGCCAATATAGCGGGAGAGGGGAGGGTCTTC.

The sample holds a few counts of this clone. The chain joins TRBV4-2 to TRBJ1-4; weak D call: TRBD1 (5 bases). CDR3 length: 11 residues. The V and J ends lost 4 bases and 11 bases respectively, with 8 bases between them. Germline V gene sequence: CDR1 LGHNA, CDR2 YNFKEQ. Written as DNA, the CDR3 is TGTGCCAGCAGCCCGGACACTAAACTGTTTTTT. Protein: CASSPDTKLFF.

This chain connects TRBV6-6 to TRBJ2-2; D is uncertain. The CDR3 length is 12 residues. V lost 5 bases and J lost 8, with 9 bases in between. Per germline, CDR1 MNHNY and CDR2 SVGAGI (reference sequence). CDR3 amino acids: CASSPSTGELFF. DNA of the CDR3: TGTGCCAGCAGTCCCTCGACAGGGGAGCTGTTTTTT.

This sequence joins TRBV2 and TRBJ2-6; 8 bases match TRBD2. The CDR3 is 16 amino acids. V was clipped by 3 bases and J by 0 bases; unmatched bases: 1. CDR1 and CDR2 (germline): SNHLY, FYNNEI. The CDR3 DNA sequence: TGTGCCAGCAGTGAGAGCGGGGGCTCTGGGGCCAACGTCCTGACTTTC. Amino acid sequence: CASSESGGSGANVLTF.

The V call is TRBV9, the J call TRBJ2-1; no clear D. The V gene lost 0 bases and the J gene lost 7 bases, with 8 bases spanning the gap. CDR3 size: 13 residues. Germline V gene data show CDR1 as SGDLS and CDR2 as YYNGEE. The CDR3 DNA is TGTGCCAGCAGCGTAGTACATGGGAATGAGCAGTTCTTC. Protein product: CASSVVHGNEQFF.

The chain recombines TRBV5-6 with TRBJ2-6, with D possibly matching TRBD2 (6 bases). Germline V gene lookup returns CDR1 SGHDT and CDR2 YYEEEE. CDR3 length equals 15 residues. Trimming removed 1 base at V and 5 bases at J, with 10 bases between. The CDR3 is CASSLNRERANVLTF. Written as DNA, the CDR3 is TGTGCCAGCAGCTTGAACCGGGAGCGGGCCAACGTCCTGACTTTC.

Points on this clone: No DNA is shown, since the ends of the CDR3 on it are uncertain; the CDR3 is the one TCRdb lists. The gene calls are TRBV11-2 and TRBJ2-1; the table's D call, TRBD1, has no DNA check behind it. CDR1 is SGHAT and CDR2 is FQNNGV in the germline V gene. The CDR3 sequence runs 13 residues, both termini included. The CDR3: CASSPSVGTGIVF.

This clone was observed many times. The rearrangement uses TRBV15 and TRBJ2-1; no reliable D call. The CDR3 runs 13 residues. Trimming stripped 10 bases from V and 3 bases from J, with 13 bases between. Germline loops: CDR1 LNHNV, CDR2 YYDKDF (reference sequence). CDR3 amino acids: CASQEDLYNEQFF. CDR3 DNA: TGTGCCAGTCAAGAGGACCTCTACAATGAGCAGTTCTTC.

This clone was counted only a few times. The CDR3 here is CASSGLAGGPYEQYF. The DNA for the CDR3 is TGCGCCAGCAGCGGACTAGCGGGAGGGCCCTACGAGCAGTACTTC. The chain is built from TRBV10-2 and TRBJ2-7; 15 nucleotides line up with TRBD2. Germline CDR1 WSHSY, CDR2 SAAADI. The CDR3 totals 15 residues. Unmatched junction bases numbered 2, after V lost 6 bases and J lost 2 bases.

The chain carries TRBV2 and TRBJ2-2, with 7 bases fitting TRBD1. The CDR3 has 18 residues. Trimming cost V 5 bases and J 0 bases; bases outside gene matches: 12. Germline loops: CDR1 SNHLY, CDR2 FYNNEI. The CDR3 loop is CASSTLPDRFANTGELFF. As DNA, the CDR3 is TGTGCCAGCAGTACTTTACCGGACAGGTTCGCGAACACCGGGGAGCTGTTTTTT.

This clone was seen only a few times. The chain combines TRBV28 with TRBJ1-1; 8 positions match TRBD1. V was pared by 2 bases and J by 7 bases, with 6 bases of the junction left unmatched. The germline CDR1 and CDR2 sequences are MDHEN and SYDVKM. The CDR3 totals 14 residues. CDR3 sequence reads: CASSLIGTGREAFF. As DNA, the CDR3 is TGTGCCAGCAGTTTAATAGGGACAGGTCGTGAAGCTTTCTTT.

This clone was detected many times. The chain employs TRBV29-1 and TRBJ2-4; D is uncertain. CDR1 is SQVTM and CDR2 is ANQGSEA in the germline V gene. The V gene lost 3 bases and the J gene lost 1 base, with 10 bases spanning the gap. The CDR3 covers 14 residues. CDR3 nucleotides: TGCAGCGTTGAGGAGACAACTGCCAAAAACATTCAGTACTTC. Its translation: CSVEETTAKNIQYF.